Following are 17 T cell receptor beta chains from one sample sequenced in a study of T cells after yellow fever vaccination. TCRdb ran MiXCR on the 5' RACE reads and lists one entry per CDR3 protein. The sample consists of around 610,000 distinct CDR3 sequences, roughly 14% of them appearing once. The sample in question was PBMCs, obtained on the day of the yellow fever booster vaccination. These receptors all come from a man between 25 and 39 years old who received the YFV17D yellow fever vaccine.

The chain uses TRBV11-2 and TRBJ2-1; the match to TRBD2 covers 8 bases. Trimming cost V 8 bases and J 6 bases; bases outside gene matches: 3. CDR1 is SGHAT, CDR2 FQNNGV, per germline. This CDR3 region has 12 residues. Here the CDR3 DNA reads TGTGCCAGCGGGGCGGGGGGCAATGAGCAGTTCTTC. Translating gives CASGAGGNEQFF.

This clonotype showed up many times. The chain carries TRBV25-1 and TRBJ2-1; perhaps TRBD2 as D (5 bases). Germline V lookup: CDR1 MGHDK, CDR2 SYGVNS. The V and J ends lost 8 bases and 10 bases respectively, with 12 bases between them. This CDR3 contains 11 residues. This CDR3 is CASRDFREQFF. CDR3 coding DNA: TGTGCCAGCCGGGATTTTAGAGAGCAGTTCTTC.

There are many counts of this clonotype. The V call is TRBV14, the J call TRBJ2-5; TRBD2 might be the D (5 bases). The CDR3 is 15 residues long. V was shortened by 2 bases and J by 2 bases, with 12 bases between the two germline ends. CDR1 is SGHDN and CDR2 is FVKESK in the germline V gene. CDR3 DNA sequence: TGTGCCAGCAGCCAAAGAGGACTCACTCAAGAGACCCAGTACTTC. This codes for CASSQRGLTQETQYF.

This clonotype was observed at least ten times. This chain links TRBV14 with TRBJ2-2; D is unresolved. Germline V gives CDR1 SGHDN, CDR2 FVKESK. The ends were cut back, 0 bases at V and 1 base at J, with 12 bases in the middle. The length of the CDR3 is 17 residues. CDR3 residues: CASSQELRQRNTGELFF. CDR3 nucleotides: TGTGCCAGCAGCCAAGAATTGCGGCAGAGGAACACCGGGGAGCTGTTTTTT. The full variable domain, rest sourced from reference TRBV14 and TRBJ2-2, is EAGVTQFPSHSVIEKGQTVTLRCDPISGHDNLYWYRRVMGKEIKFLLHFVKESKQDESGMPNNRFLAERTGGTYSTLKVQPAELEDSGVYFCASSQELRQRNTGELFFGEGSRLTVL.

V is TRBV19 and J is TRBJ2-3, with D tentatively TRBD2 (5 bases). There are 14 residues in the CDR3. Germline loops: CDR1 LNHDA, CDR2 SQIVND (reference sequence). V was pared by 8 bases and J by 3 bases, with 15 bases between. This chain's CDR3 is CASQSGGSTDTQYF. CDR3 DNA sequence: TGTGCCAGTCAAAGCGGTGGTAGTACAGATACGCAGTATTTT.

The chain is built from TRBV20-1 and TRBJ2-5, with a possible D match to TRBD2 (6 bases). Trimming removed 3 bases from V and 4 bases from J, with 15 bases in between. Germline V gene lookup returns CDR1 DFQATT and CDR2 SNEGSKA (reference sequence). The CDR3 is 14 amino acids. CDR3 amino acids: CSASKRERRETQYF. CDR3 nucleotide sequence: TGCAGTGCTAGCAAACGGGAGCGGAGAGAGACCCAGTACTTC.

This clonotype has a count of ten or more. This chain links TRBV29-1 with TRBJ1-1; no reliable D call. The V and J ends lost 1 base and 0 bases respectively, with 6 bases between them. The CDR3 is made up of 13 amino acids. Germline CDR1 reads SQVTM; CDR2 reads ANQGSEA. The CDR3 coding sequence is TGCAGCGTTGAAGGGGCCTTGAACACTGAAGCTTTCTTT. Protein: CSVEGALNTEAFF.

This chain connects TRBV3-1 to TRBJ2-7; D possibly matches TRBD1 or TRBD2 (6 bases each). Trimming stripped 1 base from V and 6 bases from J, with 13 bases between. The germline CDR1 and CDR2 sequences are LGHDT and YNNKEL (reference sequence). The CDR3 is 14 residues long. The CDR3 coding sequence is TGTGCCAGCAGCCAAGCAGGGGCCGGGGGCGAGCAGTACTTC. Translated, it gives CASSQAGAGGEQYF.

This clonotype was found a few times. This chain uses TRBV6-1 with TRBJ1-5; perhaps TRBD1 as D (5 bases). The V and J ends lost 6 bases and 4 bases respectively, with 10 bases between them. The V gene's germline CDR1 is MNHNS and CDR2 SASEGT. The CDR3 sequence is 13 residues long. The CDR3 is CASRAGRNQPQHF. The CDR3, as DNA: TGTGCCAGCAGGGCAGGGAGAAATCAGCCCCAGCATTTT.

This clonotype was counted between two and nine times. The chain links TRBV7-2 to TRBJ2-1; D perhaps matches TRBD2 (7 bases). V lost 2 bases and J 6 bases, leaving 11 bases between the germline ends. CDR3 length: 14 amino acids. CDR1 is SGHTA and CDR2 is FQGNSA in the germline V gene. DNA of the CDR3: TGTGCCAGCAGCTTATATGGGGGGGCCAATGAGCAGTTCTTC. It translates to CASSLYGGANEQFF. The variable domain in full, with the rest retrieved from reference TRBV7-2 and TRBJ2-1, is GAGVSQSPSNKVTEKGKDVELRCDPISGHTALYWYRQSLGQGLEFLIYFQGNSAPDKSGLPSDRFSAERTGGSVSTLTIQRTQQEDSAVYLCASSLYGGANEQFFGPGTRLTVL.

This clonotype was observed a few times. The rearrangement uses TRBV12-3 or TRBV12-4 and TRBJ2-7, with 8 bases aligning to TRBD1. CDR3 length: 15 residues. J lost 4 bases, V lost 1 base, and 6 bases had no gene match. This CDR3 reads CASSLGTGMWYEQYF. DNA of the CDR3: TGTGCCAGCAGTTTAGGGACAGGGATGTGGTACGAGCAGTACTTC.

This clonotype was seen only a few times. V and J are TRBV7-2 and TRBJ1-2, with D perhaps TRBD1 (6 bases). This CDR3 has 13 amino acids. V was pared by 2 bases and J by 10 bases, with 14 bases between. The germline gives CDR1 SGHTA, CDR2 FQGNSA. In nucleotides, the CDR3 is TGTGCCAGCAGCTTAAATCGGGACACTTACTACACCTTC. Encoded protein: CASSLNRDTYYTF.

A few counts support this clonotype. This sequence joins TRBV15 and TRBJ2-7; 8 positions match TRBD2. The J segment lost 4 bases and the V segment lost 1 base, leaving 6 bases of the junction unmatched. The CDR3 spans 15 residues. Germline V gene data show CDR1 as LNHNV and CDR2 as YYDKDF (reference sequence). The CDR3 DNA is TGTGCCACCAGCAGAGTGGGGACTAGTAGTTACGAGCAGTACTTC. This gives the protein CATSRVGTSSYEQYF.

This chain uses TRBV20-1 with TRBJ2-7; weak D call: TRBD2 (6 bases). Trimming removed 6 bases from V and 5 bases from J, with 20 bases in between. This CDR3 region has 14 residues. From germline, CDR1 is DFQATT and CDR2 SNEGSKA (reference sequence). Written as DNA, the CDR3 is TGCAGTGCCCCACCTCCCGGGAGAATAAACGAGCAGTACTTC. Its protein is CSAPPPGRINEQYF.

The chain uses TRBV4-3 and TRBJ2-2, with D perhaps assigned TRBD1 or TRBD2 (6 bases each). CDR1 is LGHNA, CDR2 YSLEER, per germline. The V end was cut by 4 bases, the J end by 4 bases, with 16 bases between. This CDR3 spans 16 amino acids. CDR3 protein: CASSRFGGTSTGELFF. The CDR3 nucleotides are TGCGCCAGCAGCCGATTTGGGGGGACAAGCACCGGGGAGCTGTTTTTT.

This clonotype was seen repeatedly, ten times or more. The gene calls are TRBV5-1 and TRBJ2-7; D is undetermined. The CDR3 length is 12 residues. Germline CDR1 and CDR2: SGHRS and YFSETQ. The ends were cut back, 0 bases at V and 3 bases at J, with 4 bases in the middle. CDR3 nucleotide sequence: TGCGCCAGCAGCTTGGATGACTACGAGCAGTACTTC. Amino acid sequence: CASSLDDYEQYF.

V and J are TRBV28 and TRBJ2-1; 10 positions match TRBD2. The length of the CDR3 is 15 residues. The V segment lost 6 bases and the J segment 5 bases; nucleotides outside the gene matches: 7. Germline CDR1 and CDR2: MDHEN and SYDVKM. Written as DNA, the CDR3 is TGTGCCAGCAGAAAAGCGGGAGGGCCGCACAATGAGCAGTTCTTC. This gives the protein CASRKAGGPHNEQFF.